These T cell receptor beta chains were read from a single sample in a study of cytomegalovirus exposure and HLA in healthy donors. Assay used: immunoSEQ multiplex PCR; TCRdb lists only in-frame clones, some missing. The table includes 70,000 to 100,000 clones, approximately 64% detected once. Sequencing was done on a sample of PBMCs. Receptors originate from a woman between 45 and 60 years old in good health and CMV-seropositive. The CDR3 runs from the conserved cysteine through the conserved F or W. A D gene is named only where the DNA matches it firmly. Rows may omit the clone size; those that give it use once, few, many or a size class.

D: NA; V: TRBV28; J: TRBJ2-7; size: once; DNA: TGTGCCAGCAGTTACTACTATACCTACGAGCAGTACTTC; CDR3: CASSYYYTYEQYF
D: NA; V: TRBV5-6; J: TRBJ1-1; size: NA; DNA: TGTGCCAGCAGCTCGAATCCAGGGGAGAACACTGAAGCTTTCTTT; CDR3: CASSSNPGENTEAFF
D: TRBD1; V: TRBV5-1; J: TRBJ2-2; size: once; DNA: TGCGCCAGCAGCTTGGCGGACAGGGAAACCGGGGAGCTGTTTTTT; CDR3: CASSLADRETGELFF
D: TRBD1; V: TRBV5-1; J: TRBJ1-4; size: NA; DNA: TGCGCCAGCAGCTTAGGACAGGATAATGAAAAACTGTTTTTT; CDR3: CASSLGQDNEKLFF
D: TRBD1; V: TRBV5-4; J: TRBJ2-7; size: NA; DNA: TGTGCCAGCAGCCCCGGGACAGGGAAAACCTACGAGCAGTACTTC; CDR3: CASSPGTGKTYEQYF
D: TRBD1; V: TRBV5-1; J: TRBJ1-1; size: NA; DNA: TGCGCCAGCAGCTTGGGACAGGGTAGGACTGAAGCTTTCTTT; CDR3: CASSLGQGRTEAFF
D: NA; V: TRBV9; J: TRBJ2-7; size: NA; DNA: TGTGCCAGCAGCCCCCGGGACATTCCCTACGAGCAGTACTTC; CDR3: CASSPRDIPYEQYF
D: TRBD1; V: TRBV28; J: TRBJ2-2; size: NA; DNA: TGTGCCAGCAGTTCCAGGGGGACCGGGGAGCTGTTTTTT; CDR3: CASSSRGTGELFF
D: NA; V: TRBV4-3; J: TRBJ2-7; size: NA; DNA: TGCGCCAGCAGCCAAGAAGCAGGGTGGGACTACGAGCAGTACTTC; CDR3: CASSQEAGWDYEQYF
D: TRBD1; V: TRBV13; J: TRBJ2-7; size: NA; DNA: TGTGCCAGCAGCTTACATGGAACAGGGGGCTACGAGCAGTACTTC; CDR3: CASSLHGTGGYEQYF
D: NA; V: TRBV10-3; J: TRBJ2-5; size: NA; DNA: TGTGCCATCAGTGAGATCGAACACGGACTACCGTACTTC; CDR3: CAISEIEHGLPYF
D: TRBD1; V: TRBV5-1; J: TRBJ1-6; size: few; DNA: TGCGCCAGCAGCCCGGGACAGCAAAATAATTCACCCCTCCACTTT; CDR3: CASSPGQQNNSPLHF
D: TRBD1; V: TRBV27; J: TRBJ1-2; size: once; DNA: TGTGCCAGCAGTTTAGGGACAGGGGGACTCTATGGCTACACCTTC; CDR3: CASSLGTGGLYGYTF
D: TRBD1; V: TRBV7-9; J: TRBJ1-6; size: once; DNA: TGTGCCAGCAGCCCCGGGACAGCAGGGCGGTCACCCCTCCACTTT; CDR3: CASSPGTAGRSPLHF
D: NA; V: TRBV7-7; J: TRBJ2-1; size: NA; DNA: TGTGCCAGCAGCCAGGGACTGAGCTCCTACAATGAGCAGTTCTTC; CDR3: CASSQGLSSYNEQFF
D: NA; V: TRBV20-1; J: TRBJ1-1; size: few; DNA: TGCAGTGCTGAGGGAAATGTAGCTTTCTTT; CDR3: CSAEGNVAFF
D: TRBD1; V: TRBV6-5; J: TRBJ1-1; size: NA; DNA: TGTGCCAGCAGCGACAGGGGAGTTGCTGAAGCTTTCTTT; CDR3: CASSDRGVAEAFF
D: NA; V: TRBV7-2; J: TRBJ1-1; size: NA; DNA: TGTGCCAGCAGCCGGGGGAATTCTGAAGCTTTCTTT; CDR3: CASSRGNSEAFF
D: NA; V: TRBV7-9; J: TRBJ1-2; size: NA; DNA: TGTGCCAGCAGCCCTCCGGGGACTTCCAACTATGGCTACACCTTC; CDR3: CASSPPGTSNYGYTF
D: TRBD2; V: TRBV2; J: TRBJ2-3; size: NA; DNA: TGTGCCAGCAGCCCCGATGGACTAGCAGTTGGTACAGATACGCAGTATTTT; CDR3: CASSPDGLAVGTDTQYF
D: TRBD2; V: TRBV10-3; J: TRBJ2-3; size: NA; DNA: TGTGCCATCAGTGAAGCCCTAGCGGGGGGGATAATCGTAACAGATACGCAGTATTTT; CDR3: CAISEALAGGIIVTDTQYF
D: TRBD2; V: TRBV10-2; J: TRBJ2-3; size: many; DNA: TGCGCCAGCAGTGAGATTAGCGGGGATACAGATACGCAGTATTTT; CDR3: CASSEISGDTDTQYF
D: NA; V: TRBV9; J: TRBJ2-3; size: few; DNA: TGTGCCAGCAGCCCTTCAGGAAATACGCAGTATTTT; CDR3: CASSPSGNTQYF
D: NA; V: TRBV6-5; J: TRBJ1-1; size: NA; DNA: TGTGCCAGCAGTTACTCGTCAGGTAGGACTGAAGCTTTCTTT; CDR3: CASSYSSGRTEAFF
D: NA; V: TRBV6-4; J: TRBJ1-2; size: NA; DNA: TGTGCCAGCAGCCTCAGGTTTTCCTATGGCTACACCTTC; CDR3: CASSLRFSYGYTF
D: NA; V: TRBV19; J: TRBJ1-6; size: once; DNA: TGTGCCAGTAGTCGGCGACGGAGAGGAAATTCACCCCTCCACTTT; CDR3: CASSRRRRGNSPLHF
D: NA; V: TRBV6-5; J: TRBJ1-3; size: NA; DNA: TGTGCCAGCAGTTATGGGCAGCCGCACTCTGGAAACACCATATATTTT; CDR3: CASSYGQPHSGNTIYF
D: TRBD2; V: TRBV7-2; J: TRBJ2-7; size: NA; DNA: TGTGCCAGCAGCCTCTTGGGACTAGCGGGCTCCTACGAGCAGTACTTC; CDR3: CASSLLGLAGSYEQYF
D: NA; V: TRBV11-2; J: TRBJ1-6; size: NA; DNA: TGTGCCAGCAGCTTAGATCGGGTAACCTGGATATTTTTACCCCTCCACTTT; CDR3: CASSLDRVTWIFLPLHF
D: TRBD2; V: TRBV5-1; J: TRBJ2-3; size: NA; DNA: TGCGCCAGCAGCCCGGGACTAGCGGGGACAGATACGCAGTATTTT; CDR3: CASSPGLAGTDTQYF
D: NA; V: TRBV10-3; J: TRBJ1-2; size: NA; DNA: TGTGCCACCCGAGATAACTATGGCTACACCTTC; CDR3: CATRDNYGYTF
D: NA; V: TRBV7-6; J: TRBJ2-5; size: few; DNA: TGTGCCAGCAGCTTAGCCGATGGGGGGGAGACCCAGTACTTC; CDR3: CASSLADGGETQYF
D: NA; V: TRBV12-5; J: TRBJ2-1; size: NA; DNA: TGTGCTAGTGGATACACGCCAGGAATATACAATGAGCAGTTCTTC; CDR3: CASGYTPGIYNEQFF